The clone carrying this T cell receptor (beta chain) has just one count. The repertoire was sequenced with immunoSEQ multiplex PCR; TCRdb's copy has only in-frame clones and lacks some. Of over 200,000 clones in the sample, approximately 83% were seen once. This record belongs to a study of blood T cell repertoires in COVID-19. This study enrolled people aged about 18 to 90 from about two dozen US geographic areas. Specimen: PBMCs or T cells enriched from blood (not recorded which). The receptor comes from a woman between 45 and 60 years old who had recovered from COVID-19.

CDR3: CASSPSPSGTGFYEQYF. In DNA, the CDR3 is TGTGCCAGCTCACCATCCCCGTCCGGGACAGGGTTCTACGAGCAGTACTTC. The V gene is TRBV18, the J gene TRBJ2-7, with TRBD1 matching 9 bases. Germline CDR1 reads KGHSH; CDR2 reads LQKENI. The V and J ends lost 2 bases and 3 bases, in that order; junction bases with no gene match: 11. This CDR3 contains 17 residues.